This T cell receptor beta chain was sequenced for a study of cytomegalovirus exposure and HLA in healthy donors. Overall study results and limits: Both high specificity and high sensitivity reportedly marked the classifier's diagnosis of cytomegalovirus status.

A multiplex PCR was run with 60 Vbeta primers and 13 Jbeta primers. Profiling relied on immunoSEQ multiplex PCR, and the TCRdb table lists in-frame clones only, not all of them. Of fewer than 200,000 clones in the sample, roughly 12% were seen once. As concerns this clone: Antigen: not known. This sample also contains other DNA sequences that code for the same CDR3.

Germline CDR1 is MNHEY and CDR2 is SMNVEV (reference sequence). The CDR3 sequence is 15 residues long. V dropped 2 bases and J dropped 0 bases, with 8 bases sitting between them. V is TRBV27 and J is TRBJ1-5, with D unclear. The specimen was PBMCs. The TCR was taken from a man aged 50-60 years in good health and CMV-seropositive. The CDR3 spells CASSLGPYSNQPQHF. The CDR3, as DNA: TGTGCCAGCAGTTTAGGGCCATATAGCAATCAGCCCCAGCATTTT.